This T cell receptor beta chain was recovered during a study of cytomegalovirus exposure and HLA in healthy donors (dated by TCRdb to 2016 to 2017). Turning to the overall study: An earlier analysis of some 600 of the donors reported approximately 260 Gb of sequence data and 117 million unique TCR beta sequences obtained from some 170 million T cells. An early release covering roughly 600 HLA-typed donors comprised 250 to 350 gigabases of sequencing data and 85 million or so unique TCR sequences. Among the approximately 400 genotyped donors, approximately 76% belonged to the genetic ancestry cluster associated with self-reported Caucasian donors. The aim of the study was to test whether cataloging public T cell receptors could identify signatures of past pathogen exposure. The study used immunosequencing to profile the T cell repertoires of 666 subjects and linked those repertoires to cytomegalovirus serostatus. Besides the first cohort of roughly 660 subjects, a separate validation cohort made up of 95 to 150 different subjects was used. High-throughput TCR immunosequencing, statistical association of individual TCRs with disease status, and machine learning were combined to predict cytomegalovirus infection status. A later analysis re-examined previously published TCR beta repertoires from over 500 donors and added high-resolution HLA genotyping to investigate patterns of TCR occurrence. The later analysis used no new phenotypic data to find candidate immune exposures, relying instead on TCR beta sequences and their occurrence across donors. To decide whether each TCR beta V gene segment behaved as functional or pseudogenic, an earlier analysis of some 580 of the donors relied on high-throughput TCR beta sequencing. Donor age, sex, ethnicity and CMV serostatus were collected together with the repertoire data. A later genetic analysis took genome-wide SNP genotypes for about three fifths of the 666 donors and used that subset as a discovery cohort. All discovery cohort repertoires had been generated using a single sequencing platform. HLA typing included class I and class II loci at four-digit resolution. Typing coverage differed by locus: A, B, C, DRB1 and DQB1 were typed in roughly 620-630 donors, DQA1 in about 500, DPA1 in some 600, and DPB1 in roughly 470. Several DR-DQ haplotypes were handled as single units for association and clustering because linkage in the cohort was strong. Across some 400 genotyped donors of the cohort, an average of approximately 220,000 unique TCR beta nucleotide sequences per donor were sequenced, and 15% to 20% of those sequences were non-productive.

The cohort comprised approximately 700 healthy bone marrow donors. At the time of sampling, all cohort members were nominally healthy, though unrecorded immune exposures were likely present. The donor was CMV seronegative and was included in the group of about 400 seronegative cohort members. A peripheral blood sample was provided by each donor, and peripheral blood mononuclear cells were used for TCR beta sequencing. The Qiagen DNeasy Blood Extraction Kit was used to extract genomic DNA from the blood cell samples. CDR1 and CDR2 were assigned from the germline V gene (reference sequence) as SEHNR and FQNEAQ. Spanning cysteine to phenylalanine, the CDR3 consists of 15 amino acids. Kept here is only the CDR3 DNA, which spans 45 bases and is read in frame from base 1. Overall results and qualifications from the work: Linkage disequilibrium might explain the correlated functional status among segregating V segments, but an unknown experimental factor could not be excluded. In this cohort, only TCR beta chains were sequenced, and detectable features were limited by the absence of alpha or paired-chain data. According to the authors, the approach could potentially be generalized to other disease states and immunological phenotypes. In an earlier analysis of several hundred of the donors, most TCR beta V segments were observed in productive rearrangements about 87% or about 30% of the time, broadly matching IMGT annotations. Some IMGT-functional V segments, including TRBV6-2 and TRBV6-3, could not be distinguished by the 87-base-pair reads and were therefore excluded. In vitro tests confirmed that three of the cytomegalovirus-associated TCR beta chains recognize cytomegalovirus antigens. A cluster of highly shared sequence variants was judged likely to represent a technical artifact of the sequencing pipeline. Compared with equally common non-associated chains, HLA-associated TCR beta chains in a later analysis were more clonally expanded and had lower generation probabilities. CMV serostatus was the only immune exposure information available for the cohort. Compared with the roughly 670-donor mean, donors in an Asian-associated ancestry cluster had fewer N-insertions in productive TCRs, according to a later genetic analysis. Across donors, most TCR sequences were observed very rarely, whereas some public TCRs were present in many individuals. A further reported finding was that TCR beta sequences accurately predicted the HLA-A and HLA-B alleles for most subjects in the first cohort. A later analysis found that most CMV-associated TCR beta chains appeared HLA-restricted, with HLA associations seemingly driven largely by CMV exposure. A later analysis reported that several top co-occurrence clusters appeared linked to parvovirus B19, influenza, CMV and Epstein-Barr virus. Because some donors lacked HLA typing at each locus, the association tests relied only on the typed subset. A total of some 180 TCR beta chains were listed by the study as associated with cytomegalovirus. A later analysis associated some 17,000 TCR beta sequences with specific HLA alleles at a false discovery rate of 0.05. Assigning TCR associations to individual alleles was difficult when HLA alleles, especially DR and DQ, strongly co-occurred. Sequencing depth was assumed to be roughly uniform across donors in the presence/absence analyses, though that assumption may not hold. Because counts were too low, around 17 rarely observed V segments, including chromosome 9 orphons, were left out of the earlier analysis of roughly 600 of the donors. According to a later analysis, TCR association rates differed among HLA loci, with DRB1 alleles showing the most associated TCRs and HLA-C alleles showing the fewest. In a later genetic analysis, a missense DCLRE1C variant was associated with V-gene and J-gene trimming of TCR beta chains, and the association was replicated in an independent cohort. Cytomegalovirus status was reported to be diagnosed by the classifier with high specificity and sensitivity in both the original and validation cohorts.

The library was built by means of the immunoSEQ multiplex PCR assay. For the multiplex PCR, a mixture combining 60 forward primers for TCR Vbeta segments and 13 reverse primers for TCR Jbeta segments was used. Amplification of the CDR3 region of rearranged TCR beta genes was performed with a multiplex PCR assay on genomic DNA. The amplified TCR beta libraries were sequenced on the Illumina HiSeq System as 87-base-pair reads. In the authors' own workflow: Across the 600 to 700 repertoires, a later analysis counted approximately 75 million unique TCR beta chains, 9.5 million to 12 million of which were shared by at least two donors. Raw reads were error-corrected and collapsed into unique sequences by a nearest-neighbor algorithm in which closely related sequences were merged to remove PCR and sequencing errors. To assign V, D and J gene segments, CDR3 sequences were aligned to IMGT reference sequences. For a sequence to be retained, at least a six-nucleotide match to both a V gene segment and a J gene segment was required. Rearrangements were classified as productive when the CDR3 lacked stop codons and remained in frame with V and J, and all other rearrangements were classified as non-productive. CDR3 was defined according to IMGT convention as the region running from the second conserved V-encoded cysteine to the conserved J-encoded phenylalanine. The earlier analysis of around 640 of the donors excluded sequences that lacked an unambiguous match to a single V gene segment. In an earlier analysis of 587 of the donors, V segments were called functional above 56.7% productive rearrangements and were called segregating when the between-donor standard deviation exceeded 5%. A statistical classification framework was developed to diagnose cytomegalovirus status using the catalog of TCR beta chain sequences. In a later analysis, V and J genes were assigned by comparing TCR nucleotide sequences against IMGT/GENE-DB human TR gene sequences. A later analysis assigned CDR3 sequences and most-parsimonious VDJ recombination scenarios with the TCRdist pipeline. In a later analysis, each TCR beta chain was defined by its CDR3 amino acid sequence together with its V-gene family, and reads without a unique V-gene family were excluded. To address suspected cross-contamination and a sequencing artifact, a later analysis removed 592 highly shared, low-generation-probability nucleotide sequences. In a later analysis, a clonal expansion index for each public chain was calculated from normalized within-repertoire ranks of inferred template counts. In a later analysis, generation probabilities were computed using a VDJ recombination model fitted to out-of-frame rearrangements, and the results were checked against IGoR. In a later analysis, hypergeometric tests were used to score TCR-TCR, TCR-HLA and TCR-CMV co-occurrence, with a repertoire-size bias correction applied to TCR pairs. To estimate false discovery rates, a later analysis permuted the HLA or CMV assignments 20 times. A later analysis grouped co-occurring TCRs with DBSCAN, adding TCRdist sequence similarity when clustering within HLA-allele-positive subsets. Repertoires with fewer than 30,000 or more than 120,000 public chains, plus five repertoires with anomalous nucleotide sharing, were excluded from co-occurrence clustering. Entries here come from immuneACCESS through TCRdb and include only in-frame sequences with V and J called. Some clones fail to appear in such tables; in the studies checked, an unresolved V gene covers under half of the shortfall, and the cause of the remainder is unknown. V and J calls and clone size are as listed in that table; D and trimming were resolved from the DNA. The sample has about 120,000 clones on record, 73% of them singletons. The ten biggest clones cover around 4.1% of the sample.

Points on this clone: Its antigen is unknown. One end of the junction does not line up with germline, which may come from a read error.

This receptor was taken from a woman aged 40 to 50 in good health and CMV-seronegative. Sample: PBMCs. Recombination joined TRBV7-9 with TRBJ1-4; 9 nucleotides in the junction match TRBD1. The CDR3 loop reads CSSSTYRGQDEKLFF. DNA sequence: TGTTCCAGCAGCACCTACAGGGGGCAGGATGAAAAACTGTTTTTT.